The text below deals with one TCR beta chain. The antigen this receptor binds is unknown. It has no much larger one-base neighbor in the sample; base qualities were not kept. The data are from a study of blood T cell repertoires in COVID-19 (dated by TCRdb to the early 2020s). Describing the broader study: The collaborator samples originated in the United States, Italy and Spain and spanned the acute and convalescent phases of COVID-19. The material from the prospective study consisted of cDNA or gDNA derived from T cells, B-cell-depleted T cells, or PBMCs. Deeply sampled blood TCRbeta repertoires from subjects exposed to, actively infected with, or recovered from COVID-19 were included in the dataset. A freely available public database, intended as a resource for researchers studying the immune response to SARS-CoV-2, is where the repertoires were released. Samples came from the ongoing ImmuneRACE study (first 160 participants) plus 1,254 subjects from 6 global collaborators. A de-identified subject ID, COVID-19 status, age in years and sex were almost always included in the sample metadata. Where available, HLA class I and class II types were obtained from metadata supplied by the sample provider rather than from assay-based typing.

V loses 6 bases of germline sequence and J loses 4 bases, and the interval between the two ends is 14 bases. Including cysteine and phenylalanine, the CDR3 has 14 amino acids. Of the read, only the CDR3 DNA is kept; its 42 bases are in frame from base 1. Sequences SGDLS (CDR1) and YYNGEE (CDR2) are obtained from the germline V gene. Whole blood was collected in K2EDTA tubes by collaborating institutions according to the institutions' own protocols. For TCRbeta analysis, collaborator samples were shipped as frozen whole blood, as isolated PBMCs, or as DNA extracted from either sample type. TCRbeta CDR3 regions were amplified from genomic DNA using the immunoSEQ Assay, a bias-controlled multiplex PCR. For the original study's pipeline: The number of nucleated cells in each sample was estimated from the amplification of reference gene primers within the assay. To quantify the absolute abundance of each unique TCRbeta CDR3 rearrangement, sequence reads were collapsed and filtered. For each sample, productive Simpson clonality was calculated as the square root of Simpson's diversity index over productive rearrangements. TCRdb's version of the immuneACCESS table is confined to in-frame rearrangements and falls short of the full clone set. An unresolved V gene accounts for under half of the shortfall where checked; the remainder is of unknown origin. V, J and clone size are taken as reported in that table, and D and trimming were inferred from the DNA itself. Present in this sample are around 67,000 clones, approximately 82% of which were seen just once. Of the sample, approximately 5.3% falls within the top ten clones.

Broad study findings and their caveats: Clinical and demographic metadata were provided uncurated, with the amount varying by source and participant.

Rearrangement joined TRBV9 to TRBJ2-1; TRBD1 is possibly the D segment (5 matching bases). Source material: peripheral blood. The TCR was taken from a man aged 45 to 65 with active COVID-19. The CDR3 protein is CASTRGRAYNEQFF. The bases read TGTGCCAGCACGCGCGGCAGGGCGTACAATGAGCAGTTCTTC.